The sequence of this T cell receptor beta chain was determined in a study of blood T cell repertoires in COVID-19. Study at large: PBMCs, B-cell-depleted T cells, or T cells provided the cDNA or gDNA that made up the material.

Clones were sequenced by immunoSEQ multiplex PCR, and TCRdb holds only the in-frame ones, with some missing. The sample records about 74,000 clones, 88% being singletons. Trimming removed 7 bases from V and 10 bases from J; junction bases left unmatched: 13. This CDR3 has 13 residues. From germline, CDR1 is SGHRS and CDR2 YFSETQ. The material sequenced was peripheral blood. The chain joins TRBV5-1 to TRBJ1-2; the match to TRBD1 covers 7 bases. The receptor's source is a woman older than 75 with active or convalescent COVID-19. Written as DNA, the CDR3 is TGCGCCAGCTCACCGACAGGGATCGGATCCTACACCTTC. Translated: CASSPTGIGSYTF.